The rows below give T cell receptor beta chains drawn from one sample of a study of blood T cell repertoires in COVID-19. The repertoire was sequenced with immunoSEQ multiplex PCR; TCRdb's copy has only in-frame clones and lacks some. The top ten clones hold 15% to 20% of a sample with some 190,000 clones, about 83% of them seen once. Specimen: peripheral blood. The receptors were gathered from a person between 65 and 80 years old with COVID-19, enrolled during active disease. Both conserved end residues are trimmed from each CDR3. A D gene is named only where the DNA matches it firmly. Not every row has a clone size; where given, it reads once, few, many or a size class.

clone_size,j_call,v_call,d_call,cdr3_aa
.,TRBJ1-1,TRBV3-1/TRBV3-2,.,ASSHAEAF
.,TRBJ1-5,TRBV18,.,ASSPALGLEQPQH
.,TRBJ2-5,TRBV9,TRBD2,ASSVEAGGIQETQY
.,TRBJ1-4,TRBV15,.,ATSSLSGGRATNEKLF
.,TRBJ2-2,TRBV19,TRBD2,ASTTGLAGISGELF
few,TRBJ1-2,TRBV19,.,ASSITSYGYT
.,TRBJ1-2,TRBV7-9,.,ASSPRDYGYT
.,TRBJ1-6,TRBV7-9,TRBD1,ASSLLPGQNNSPLH
.,TRBJ1-6,TRBV6-5,.,ASGREESPLH
.,TRBJ2-2,TRBV7-7,.,ASSFEATGELF
.,TRBJ1-4,TRBV5-4,TRBD1,ASSLAGTENEKLF
.,TRBJ2-1,TRBV6-5,.,ASSYSGLGGGNEQF
once,TRBJ1-4,TRBV6-2/TRBV6-3,.,ASSRTTTNEKLF
.,TRBJ2-6,TRBV6-4,.,ASSQRSSGANVLT
.,TRBJ1-5,TRBV3-1/TRBV3-2,.,ASSRTAISGQPQH
.,TRBJ1-5,TRBV7-9,TRBD1,ASSLTGGDQPQH
few,TRBJ2-3,TRBV30,.,ACTYGEVRTDTQY
.,TRBJ2-2,TRBV11-2,.,ASSLGGGNTGELF
.,TRBJ2-1,TRBV19,TRBD1,ASSMGTGSAGEQF
.,TRBJ1-3,TRBV4-1,TRBD1,ASSQIRQGTNKENTIY
.,TRBJ2-7,TRBV7-6,.,ASSLGQEFREQY
.,TRBJ2-5,TRBV19,.,ASSMGRQQETQY
.,TRBJ2-2,TRBV7-2,.,ASTPGLIAGELF
.,TRBJ1-2,TRBV28,.,ASRLPLNYGYT
.,TRBJ2-7,TRBV5-1,TRBD1,ASSLGTGMIEQY
.,TRBJ2-7,TRBV20-1,TRBD2,SASPSSKREREQY
.,TRBJ1-2,TRBV6-2/TRBV6-3,.,ASSYSPSDYGYT
.,TRBJ1-2,TRBV19,TRBD1,ASSVTGQGAHGYT
.,TRBJ1-2,TRBV6-4,.,ASSPSRGGSYGYT
few,TRBJ2-5,TRBV7-2,TRBD1,ASSLVSQGAGETQY
.,TRBJ2-7,TRBV14,TRBD1,ASSQGQGPYEQY
.,TRBJ1-2,TRBV25-1,.,ACRPDGGYGYT
.,TRBJ1-6,TRBV27,.,ASSLFASGDNSPLH
few,TRBJ2-3,TRBV18,TRBD1,ASSRGQGQDTQY
.,TRBJ2-1,TRBV12-2,.,ASRILNASSGRYNEQF
.,TRBJ1-4,TRBV5-4,.,ASSTQGGATNEKLF
.,TRBJ1-6,TRBV19,TRBD1,ASSMGQTNSPLH
.,TRBJ2-5,TRBV5-8,.,ASSWAGHEAGPGTQY
.,TRBJ1-5,TRBV6-2/TRBV6-3,.,ASSYDGVEGIYQPQH
.,TRBJ1-5,TRBV19,TRBD1,ASSHGQGKSNQPQH
.,TRBJ1-5,TRBV27,TRBD1,ASSIRQGADVGNQPQH
.,TRBJ1-6,TRBV19,.,ASMVSPGSPLH
.,TRBJ2-7,TRBV11-3,TRBD2,ASSSAPGLASEQY
.,TRBJ2-6,TRBV19,.,ASTPAGHVNSGANVLT
.,TRBJ2-1,TRBV7-2,.,ASSRALRGGNEQF
.,TRBJ1-5,TRBV19,TRBD1,ASSIVRDRTRNQPQH
.,TRBJ2-1,TRBV3-1/TRBV3-2,.,ASSSVAVRYNEQF
.,TRBJ1-6,TRBV30,.,AWSVPSGHQINNSPLH